This entry concerns a single T cell receptor beta chain. Cohort 3 donors counted as recovered after two negative PCRs, clearance, or resolved symptoms. Clones were read by immunoSEQ multiplex PCR, and TCRdb kept only the in-frame ones, dropping some. The sample has about 160,000 clones; 80% to 90% are singletons. The CDR3 consists of 18 residues. The V end was cut by 4 bases, the J end by 1 base, with 22 bases between. Germline V gene lookup returns CDR1 SGHNT and CDR2 YYREEE (reference sequence). This specimen comes from a study of blood T cell repertoires in COVID-19. This receptor was taken from a woman aged 45-60 years who had recovered from COVID-19. Sequencing was done on a sample of PBMCs or T cells enriched from blood (not recorded which). The V call is TRBV5-4, the J call TRBJ2-3, with a possible D match to TRBD1 (5 bases). The CDR3 DNA is TGTGCCAGCAGCCCCGTATTTAGACAGCGACCGGGCACAGATACGCAGTATTTT. Translating it yields CASSPVFRQRPGTDTQYF. Variable domain in full (rest from reference TRBV5-4 and TRBJ2-3): ETGVTQSPTHLIKTRGQQVTLRCSSQSGHNTVSWYQQALGQGPQFIFQYYREEENGRGNFPPRFSGLQFPNYSSELNVNALELDDSALYLCASSPVFRQRPGTDTQYFGPGTRLTVL.